The entry that follows covers one T cell receptor (beta chain) sequence. The antigen is not known. Given a far larger clone just one base away, this is likely a sequencing read error. The record originates from a study of prognosis after radiotherapy for stage I lung cancer. Overall study context: Distant metastasis occurred in a few patients at a median of approximately 7 months after radiotherapy, while some 15 showed no significant progression. Overall study results and limits: Lower post-radiation Shannon entropy was seen in patients who went on to develop distant metastases.

Trimming cost V 5 bases and J 1 base; bases outside gene matches: 7. Per the germline V gene, CDR1 is MNHEY and CDR2 is SVGEGT. This CDR3 has 16 residues. Template was genomic DNA; TCR beta CDR3 amplified in two multiplex PCR rounds. The authors ran first-round PCR with primers specific to each TRBV and TRBJ gene. TCRdb ran MiXCR on the multiplex PCR reads and lists one entry per CDR3 protein. The sample records roughly 18,000 distinct CDR3 sequences, 40% to 50% being singletons. This specimen was PBMCs, taken before or after stereotactic body radiation therapy (not recorded which). The chain joins TRBV6-2 or TRBV6-3 to TRBJ2-2; 7 bases align to TRBD2. The sequence was collected from a donor aged 50 or older with non-small cell lung cancer. The CDR3 sequence: CASSESVAGNTGELFF. The CDR3 coding sequence is TGTGCCAGCAGTGAATCGGTAGCGGGGAACACCGGGGAGCTGTTTTTT.